The next 4 T cell receptor beta chains were all read from a single sample in a study of a mutant IDH1 vaccine in newly diagnosed glioma. Sequencing was performed with immunoSEQ multiplex PCR; in TCRdb, only in-frame clones are kept and a portion is missing. The top ten hold approximately 3.6% of the sample, which has 20,000 to 30,000 clones, roughly 80% seen once. Time point in this sample: week 47, end of study. Alongside topical imiquimod, each dose of vaccine comprised 300 ug of mutant IDH1 20-mer peptide. Their target antigens are unknown. Specimen: PBMCs, collected from a glioma patient whose treatment included an IDH1 peptide vaccine. The receptors here all came from a middle-aged man with glioma. Some clones in this sample may be carry-over from other donors' samples.

The chain joins TRBV27 to TRBJ2-7; 11 bases agree with TRBD1. CDR3 length equals 15 residues. The trim removed 5 bases at V and 3 bases at J, leaving 6 bases unmatched. CDR1 is MNHEY and CDR2 is SMNVEV in the germline V gene (reference sequence). CDR3 DNA: TGTGCCAGCAGTAGGACAGGGGGCCCAGGCTACGAGCAGTACTTC. Its translation: CASSRTGGPGYEQYF.

The rearrangement uses TRBV15 and TRBJ1-6, with TRBD1 as a possible D gene (5 bases). This CDR3 is built from 15 residues. Between the trimmed V and J ends, which lost 0 bases and 13 bases, there was a span of 16 bases. Germline V gene lookup returns CDR1 LNHNV and CDR2 YYDKDF (reference sequence). The chain's CDR3 is CATSRDRGTGSPLHF. CDR3 DNA: TGTGCCACCAGCAGAGACCGGGGAACAGGCTCGCCCCTCCACTTT.

The rearrangement uses TRBV4-1 and TRBJ2-7; D unclear. The V and J ends lost 1 base and 6 bases respectively, with 16 bases between them. CDR1 is MGHRA, CDR2 YSYEKL, per germline. There are 15 residues in the CDR3. The CDR3 is CASSQGPGSTGEQYF. The CDR3 bases are TGCGCCAGCAGCCAAGGCCCAGGATCGACGGGCGAGCAGTACTTC.

The V and J genes are TRBV4-1 and TRBJ1-4; D is unclear. V was shortened by 1 base and J by 3 bases, with 9 bases between the two germline ends. Germline V gene data show CDR1 as MGHRA and CDR2 as YSYEKL. The CDR3 has 15 residues. The CDR3 coding sequence is TGCGCCAGCAGCCAAGGCCCGGATTCTAATGAAAAACTGTTTTTT. It translates to CASSQGPDSNEKLFF.